This is a list of T cell receptor beta chains from one sample in a study of blood T cell repertoires in COVID-19. Measured with immunoSEQ multiplex PCR; TCRdb has only the in-frame clones, and not every one. The data hold under 100,000 clones, with around 88% observed a single time. Sequencing was carried out using peripheral blood. These receptors were taken from a young man with acute or convalescent COVID-19. Both conserved end residues are part of each CDR3. D genes are given only for firm matches. Size is omitted from some rows. Given values are once, few, many or a class for expanded clones.

cdr3_aa	cdr3_nt	d_call	clone_size	v_call	j_call
CASSLAGTANTGELFF	TGCGCCAGCAGCTTGGCCGGGACAGCGAACACCGGGGAGCTGTTTTTT	TRBD1	few	TRBV5-1	TRBJ2-2
CASSLRRAGGGGDTQYF	TGTGCCAGCAGCCTTCGTCGGGCGGGAGGAGGAGGGGATACGCAGTATTTT	TRBD2	.	TRBV11-2	TRBJ2-3
CASSPWDSLNEKLFF	TGTGCCAGCAGCCCTTGGGACAGCCTCAATGAAAAACTGTTTTTT	TRBD1	.	TRBV28	TRBJ1-4
CASSQAAGVDTQYF	TGTGCCAGCAGCCAAGCAGCGGGAGTGGATACGCAGTATTTT	TRBD2	.	TRBV7-2	TRBJ2-3
CASSPPGKGRTQYF	TGTGCCAGCAGTCCACCGGGGAAAGGGAGGACCCAGTACTTC	.	.	TRBV28	TRBJ2-5
CASRRASDYEQYF	TGTGCCAGCCGCAGGGCATCGGACTACGAGCAGTACTTC	.	.	TRBV2	TRBJ2-7
CASSFLLAGGYNEQFF	TGCGCCAGCAGCTTTCTACTAGCGGGAGGTTACAATGAGCAGTTCTTC	TRBD2	.	TRBV5-1	TRBJ2-1
CASSQDLGQNYEQYF	TGCGCCAGCAGCCAAGATTTGGGACAGAACTACGAGCAGTACTTC	TRBD1	.	TRBV4-1	TRBJ2-7
CASSQSPGLAYLSSYNEQFF	TGTGCCAGCAGCCAATCTCCGGGACTAGCCTACCTGAGCTCCTACAATGAGCAGTTCTTC	TRBD2	few	TRBV3-1/TRBV3-2	TRBJ2-1
CASSFGGTANTGELFF	TGTGCCAGCAGCTTCGGCGGAACCGCGAACACCGGGGAGCTGTTTTTT	.	once	TRBV7-3	TRBJ2-2
CASNKPGGGRETQYF	TGTGCCAGCAATAAACCAGGGGGCGGGCGGGAGACCCAGTACTTC	TRBD1	.	TRBV6-5	TRBJ2-5
CASSFTSQGGYGYTF	TGTGCCAGCAGCTTTACGTCCCAGGGAGGATATGGCTACACCTTC	.	once	TRBV5-6	TRBJ1-2
CASSLVANSGTEAFF	TGCGCCAGCAGCTTGGTGGCCAACAGCGGCACTGAAGCTTTCTTT	.	.	TRBV5-1	TRBJ1-1
CASSLGDTGANVLTF	TGTGCCAGCAGCTTAGGAGACACTGGGGCCAACGTCCTGACTTTC	.	.	TRBV13	TRBJ2-6
CASKLGRNNEQFF	TGTGCCAGCAAACTCGGGAGGAACAATGAGCAGTTCTTC	TRBD2	.	TRBV3-1/TRBV3-2	TRBJ2-1
CASSYPGAGTDTQYF	TGTGCCAGCAGTTATCCGGGAGCGGGCACAGATACGCAGTATTTT	.	.	TRBV6-6	TRBJ2-3
CASSAGEGLTHEQYF	TGTGCCAGCAGTGCAGGGGAGGGCCTTACCCACGAGCAGTACTTC	.	few	TRBV9	TRBJ2-7
CASSVDGGMNTEAFF	TGTGCCAGCAGCGTAGACGGGGGGATGAACACTGAAGCTTTCTTT	.	.	TRBV9	TRBJ1-1
CASRYQQAGPPYEQYF	TGTGCCAGCAGGTACCAGCAGGCGGGACCCCCCTACGAGCAGTACTTC	.	.	TRBV6-5	TRBJ2-7
CASSLKTGNNSPLHF	TGCGCCAGCAGCTTGAAGACAGGCAACAATTCACCCCTCCACTTT	.	.	TRBV5-1	TRBJ1-6
CATSRPLFESREDNQPQHF	TGTGCCACCAGCAGACCGCTTTTCGAATCGAGAGAAGACAATCAGCCCCAGCATTTT	.	.	TRBV15	TRBJ1-5
CASSLRGRLSYEQYF	TGTGCCAGCAGTTTGAGGGGGCGTCTCTCCTACGAGCAGTACTTC	TRBD1	.	TRBV6-1	TRBJ2-7
CASTGQAGGTGELFF	TGTGCCAGCACCGGACAGGCGGGAGGGACCGGGGAGCTGTTTTTT	.	once	TRBV12-1	TRBJ2-2
CAWRKTGYQETQYF	TGTGCCTGGAGAAAGACAGGGTACCAAGAGACCCAGTACTTC	TRBD1	.	TRBV30	TRBJ2-5
CASSLKGYSNQPQHF	TGTGCCAGCAGCTTAAAGGGGTATAGCAATCAGCCCCAGCATTTT	.	.	TRBV7-2	TRBJ1-5
CASRGTGSTDTQYF	TGTGCCAGCCGAGGCACGGGTTCCACAGATACGCAGTATTTT	.	.	TRBV2	TRBJ2-3
CATSGGNNSPLHF	TGTGCCACCTCGGGGGGAAATAATTCACCCCTCCACTTT	.	.	TRBV24-1	TRBJ1-6
CASSPLGHEQFF	TGTGCCAGCTCACCATTGGGCCATGAGCAGTTCTTC	.	.	TRBV18	TRBJ2-1
CASSWDRGGTEAFF	TGTGCCAGCAGCTGGGACAGGGGCGGGACTGAAGCTTTCTTT	TRBD1	.	TRBV28	TRBJ1-1